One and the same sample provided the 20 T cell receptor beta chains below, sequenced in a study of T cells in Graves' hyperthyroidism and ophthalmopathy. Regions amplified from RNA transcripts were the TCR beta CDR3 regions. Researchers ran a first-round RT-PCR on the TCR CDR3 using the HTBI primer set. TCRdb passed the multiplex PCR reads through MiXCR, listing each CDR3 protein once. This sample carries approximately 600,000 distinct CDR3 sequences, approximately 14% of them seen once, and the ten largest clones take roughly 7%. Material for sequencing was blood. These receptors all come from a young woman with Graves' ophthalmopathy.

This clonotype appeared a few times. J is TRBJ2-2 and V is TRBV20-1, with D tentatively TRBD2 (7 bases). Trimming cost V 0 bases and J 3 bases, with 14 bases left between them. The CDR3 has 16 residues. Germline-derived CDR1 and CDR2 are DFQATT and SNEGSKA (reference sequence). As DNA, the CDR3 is TGCAGTGCTAGAGATGGGAGGGAGGGGGACACCGGGGAGCTGTTTTTT. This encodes CSARDGREGDTGELFF.

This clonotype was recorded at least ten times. CDR3 nucleotides: TGTGCCAGCAGTTGGGGAGAGGGAGACTATGGCTACACCTTC. Translated: CASSWGEGDYGYTF. The chain is built from TRBV12-3 or TRBV12-4 and TRBJ1-2; D is unresolved. V was trimmed by 4 bases and J by 3 bases, leaving 12 bases between them. This CDR3 spans 14 amino acids.

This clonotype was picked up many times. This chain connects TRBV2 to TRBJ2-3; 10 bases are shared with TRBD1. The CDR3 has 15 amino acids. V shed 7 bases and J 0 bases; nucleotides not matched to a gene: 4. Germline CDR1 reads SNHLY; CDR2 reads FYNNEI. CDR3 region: CASITTGGSTDTQYF. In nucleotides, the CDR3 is TGTGCCAGCATCACGACAGGGGGCAGCACAGATACGCAGTATTTT.

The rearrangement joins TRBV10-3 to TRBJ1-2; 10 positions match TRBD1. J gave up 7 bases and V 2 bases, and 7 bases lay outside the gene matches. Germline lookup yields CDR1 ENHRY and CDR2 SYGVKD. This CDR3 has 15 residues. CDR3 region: CAISEGPGQGPGYTF. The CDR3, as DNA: TGTGCCATCAGTGAGGGACCGGGACAGGGGCCTGGCTACACCTTC.

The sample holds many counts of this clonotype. The CDR3 DNA sequence: TGTGCCATCAGTGAACGAGCGGGCACCGGGGAGCTGTTTTTT. It is translated as CAISERAGTGELFF. The chain has TRBV10-3 and TRBJ2-2; a weak D match, TRBD2 (6 bases). CDR3 size: 14 residues. The germline V gene has CDR1 ENHRY and CDR2 SYGVKD. The V and J ends lost 3 bases and 4 bases respectively, with 9 bases between them.

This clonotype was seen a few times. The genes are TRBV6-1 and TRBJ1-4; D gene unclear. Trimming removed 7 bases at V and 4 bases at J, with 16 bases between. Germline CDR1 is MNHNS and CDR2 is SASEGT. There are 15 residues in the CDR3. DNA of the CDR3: TGTGCCAGCAATAATGGTGAGGCCGGTAATGAAAAACTGTTTTTT. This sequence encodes CASNNGEAGNEKLFF.

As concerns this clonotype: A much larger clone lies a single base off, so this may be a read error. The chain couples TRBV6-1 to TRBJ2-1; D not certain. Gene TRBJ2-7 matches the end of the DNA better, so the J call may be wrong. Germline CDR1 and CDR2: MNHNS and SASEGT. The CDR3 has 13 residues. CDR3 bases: TGTGCCAGCAGTATAAACTCCTACAATGAGCAGTACTTC. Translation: CASSINSYNEQYF.

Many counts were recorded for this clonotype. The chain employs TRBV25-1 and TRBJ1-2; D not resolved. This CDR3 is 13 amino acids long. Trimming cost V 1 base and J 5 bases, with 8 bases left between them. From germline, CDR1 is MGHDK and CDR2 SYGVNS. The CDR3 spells CASSELDGYGYTF. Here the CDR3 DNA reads TGTGCCAGCAGTGAATTGGACGGATATGGCTACACCTTC.

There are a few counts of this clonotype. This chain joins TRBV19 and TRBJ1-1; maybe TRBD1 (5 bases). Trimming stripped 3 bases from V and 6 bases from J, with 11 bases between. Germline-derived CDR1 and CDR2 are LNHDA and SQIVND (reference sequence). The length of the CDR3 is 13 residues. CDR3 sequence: CASSIRQGSEAFF. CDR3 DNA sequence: TGTGCCAGTAGTATTCGGCAGGGATCTGAAGCTTTCTTT. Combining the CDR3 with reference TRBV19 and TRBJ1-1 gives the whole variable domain DGGITQSPKYLFRKEGQNVTLSCEQNLNHDAMYWYRQDPGQGLRLIYYSQIVNDFQKGDIAEGYSVSREKKESFPLTVTSAQKNPTAFYLCASSIRQGSEAFFGQGTRLTVV.

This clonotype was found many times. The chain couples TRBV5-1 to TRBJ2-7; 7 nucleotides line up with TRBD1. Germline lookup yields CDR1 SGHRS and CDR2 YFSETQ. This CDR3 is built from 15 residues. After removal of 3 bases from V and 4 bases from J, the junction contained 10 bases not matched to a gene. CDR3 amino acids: CASSYARQGGYEQYF. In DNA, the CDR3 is TGCGCCAGCAGCTACGCCCGACAGGGCGGTTACGAGCAGTACTTC. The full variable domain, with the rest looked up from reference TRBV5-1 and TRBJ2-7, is KAGVTQTPRYLIKTRGQQVTLSCSPISGHRSVSWYQQTPGQGLQFLFEYFSETQRNKGNFPGRFSGRQFSNSRSEMNVSTLELGDSALYLCASSYARQGGYEQYFGPGTRLTVT.

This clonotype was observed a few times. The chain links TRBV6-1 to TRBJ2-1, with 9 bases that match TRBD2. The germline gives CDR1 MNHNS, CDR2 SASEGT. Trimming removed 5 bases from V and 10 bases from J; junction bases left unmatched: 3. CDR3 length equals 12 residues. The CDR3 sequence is CASSISGSEQFF. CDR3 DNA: TGTGCCAGCAGTATTAGCGGGAGCGAGCAGTTCTTC.

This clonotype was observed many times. The CDR3 spells CASRLQGEGSTEAFF. CDR3 bases: TGTGCCAGCAGATTACAGGGAGAGGGTTCCACTGAAGCTTTCTTT. The chain employs TRBV6-1 and TRBJ1-1; D might be TRBD1 (6 bases). The CDR3 covers 15 residues. V lost 6 bases and J lost 4, with 18 bases in between. Germline V gene data show CDR1 as MNHNS and CDR2 as SASEGT.

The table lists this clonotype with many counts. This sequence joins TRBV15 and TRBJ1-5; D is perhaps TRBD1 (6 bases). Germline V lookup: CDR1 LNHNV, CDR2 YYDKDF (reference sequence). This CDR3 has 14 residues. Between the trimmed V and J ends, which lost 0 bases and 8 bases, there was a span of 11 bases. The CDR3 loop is CATSRDQGLEPQHF. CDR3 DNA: TGTGCCACCAGCAGAGATCAGGGGTTGGAGCCCCAGCATTTT.

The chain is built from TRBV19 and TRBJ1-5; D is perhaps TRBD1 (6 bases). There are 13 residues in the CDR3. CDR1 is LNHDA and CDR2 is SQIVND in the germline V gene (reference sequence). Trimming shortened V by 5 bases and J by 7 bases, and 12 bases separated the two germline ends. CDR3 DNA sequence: TGTGCCAGTAGTTACCCAGGGGAACAGCCCCAGCATTTT. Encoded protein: CASSYPGEQPQHF. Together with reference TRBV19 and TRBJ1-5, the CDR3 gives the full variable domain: DGGITQSPKYLFRKEGQNVTLSCEQNLNHDAMYWYRQDPGQGLRLIYYSQIVNDFQKGDIAEGYSVSREKKESFPLTVTSAQKNPTAFYLCASSYPGEQPQHFGDGTRLSIL.

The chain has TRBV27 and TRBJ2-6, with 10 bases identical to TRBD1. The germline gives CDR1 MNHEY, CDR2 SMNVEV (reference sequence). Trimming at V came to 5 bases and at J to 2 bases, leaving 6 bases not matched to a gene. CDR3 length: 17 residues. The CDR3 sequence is CASSGWDRGTGANVLTF. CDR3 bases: TGTGCCAGCAGTGGGTGGGACAGGGGAACTGGGGCCAACGTCCTGACTTTC.

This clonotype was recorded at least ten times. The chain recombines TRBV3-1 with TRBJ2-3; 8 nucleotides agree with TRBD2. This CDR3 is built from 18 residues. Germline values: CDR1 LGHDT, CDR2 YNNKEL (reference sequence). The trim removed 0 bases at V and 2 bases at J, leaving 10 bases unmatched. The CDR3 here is CASSQDRLSGTNTDTQYF. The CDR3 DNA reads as TGTGCCAGCAGCCAAGATAGACTTAGCGGGACCAACACAGATACGCAGTATTTT.

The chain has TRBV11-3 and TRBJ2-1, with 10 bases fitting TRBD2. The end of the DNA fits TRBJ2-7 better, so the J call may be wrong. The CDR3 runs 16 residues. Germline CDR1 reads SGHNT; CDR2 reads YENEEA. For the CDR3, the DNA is TGTGCCAGCAGCCCTAGGACTAGCGGAGCCTACAATGAGCAGTACTTC. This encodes CASSPRTSGAYNEQYF.

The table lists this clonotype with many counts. The CDR3 bases are TGTGCCAGCAGCCTTAGTATCGCGGGAGAGGGGACAGATACGCAGTATTTT. This sequence encodes CASSLSIAGEGTDTQYF. The chain combines TRBV7-9 with TRBJ2-3; 7 bases fit TRBD2. The CDR3 totals 17 residues. The V gene end was trimmed by 5 bases and the J gene end by 3 bases; junction bases not matched to a gene: 14. Germline values: CDR1 SEHNR, CDR2 FQNEAQ (reference sequence). Variable domain in full (rest from reference TRBV7-9 and TRBJ2-3): DTGVSQNPRHKITKRGQNVTFRCDPISEHNRLYWYRQTLGQGPEFLTYFQNEAQLEKSRLLSDRFSAERPKGSFSTLEIQRTEQGDSAMYLCASSLSIAGEGTDTQYFGPGTRLTVL.

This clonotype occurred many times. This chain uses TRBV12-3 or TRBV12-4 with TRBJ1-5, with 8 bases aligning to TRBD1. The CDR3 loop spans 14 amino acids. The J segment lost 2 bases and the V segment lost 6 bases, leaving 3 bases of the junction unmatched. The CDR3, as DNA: TGTGCCAGCAGACGGACAGGGCGCAATCAGCCCCAGCATTTT. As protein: CASRRTGRNQPQHF.

CDR3 coding DNA: TGTGCCAGCAGCCCGACAGGGGGCGCCCTACCCGGGGAGCTGTTTTTT. Its protein product is CASSPTGGALPGELFF. The chain carries TRBV7-3 and TRBJ2-2; the match to TRBD1 covers 10 bases. Germline CDR1 SGHTA, CDR2 FQGTGA. The CDR3 loop spans 16 amino acids. V shed 5 bases, J shed 6 bases, and the junction held 9 bases outside the gene matches.